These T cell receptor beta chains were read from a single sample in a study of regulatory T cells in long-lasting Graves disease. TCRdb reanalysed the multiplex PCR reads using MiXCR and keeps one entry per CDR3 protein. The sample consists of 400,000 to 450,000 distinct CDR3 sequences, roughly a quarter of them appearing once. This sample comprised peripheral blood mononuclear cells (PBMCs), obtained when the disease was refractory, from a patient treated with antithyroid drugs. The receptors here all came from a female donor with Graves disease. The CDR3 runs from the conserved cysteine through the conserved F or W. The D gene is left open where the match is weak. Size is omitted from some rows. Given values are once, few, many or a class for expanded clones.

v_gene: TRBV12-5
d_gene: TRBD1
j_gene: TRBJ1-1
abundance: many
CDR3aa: CASGLPLDRGGIAYTEAFF
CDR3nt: TGTGCTAGTGGTTTGCCCCTAGACAGGGGGGGAATCGCATACACTGAAGCTTTCTTT

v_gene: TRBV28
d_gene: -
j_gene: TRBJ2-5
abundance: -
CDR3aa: CASREQETQYF
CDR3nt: TGTGCCAGCAGGGAACAAGAGACCCAGTACTTC

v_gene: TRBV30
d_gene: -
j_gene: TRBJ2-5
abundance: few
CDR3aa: CAWSVPVQETQYF
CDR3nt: TGTGCCTGGAGTGTGCCGGTCCAAGAGACCCAGTACTTC

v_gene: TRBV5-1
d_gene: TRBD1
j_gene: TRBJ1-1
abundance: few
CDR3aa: CASSPRTQGGTEAFF
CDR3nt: TGCGCCAGCAGCCCCCGGACTCAGGGGGGGACTGAAGCTTTCTTT

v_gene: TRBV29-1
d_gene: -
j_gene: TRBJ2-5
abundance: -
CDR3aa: CSGTADEGTQYF
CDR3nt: TGCAGCGGGACAGCCGATGAAGGGACCCAGTACTTC

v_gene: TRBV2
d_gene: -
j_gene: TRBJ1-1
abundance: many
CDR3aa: CASSEARNTEPFF
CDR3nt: TGTGCCAGCAGTGAAGCCCGGAACACTGAACCTTTCTTT

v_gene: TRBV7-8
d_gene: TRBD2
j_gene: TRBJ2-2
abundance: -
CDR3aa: CASSSGLAGGPVTGELFF
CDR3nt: TGTGCCAGCAGCTCCGGACTAGCGGGAGGGCCTGTCACCGGGGAGCTGTTTTTT

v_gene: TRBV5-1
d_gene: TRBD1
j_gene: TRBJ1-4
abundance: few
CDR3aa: CASSREQGSNEKLFF
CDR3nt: TGCGCCAGCAGCCGTGAACAGGGGAGTAATGAAAAACTGTTTTTT

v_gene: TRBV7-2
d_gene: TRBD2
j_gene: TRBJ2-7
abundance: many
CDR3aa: CASSIKAGDLYEQYF
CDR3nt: TGTGCCAGCAGCATTAAAGCGGGAGACTTATACGAGCAGTACTTC

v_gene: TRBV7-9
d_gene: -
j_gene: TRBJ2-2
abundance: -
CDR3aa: CATTRRAGFDDGELFF
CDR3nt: TGTGCCACCACCAGGAGGGCAGGGTTTGATGACGGGGAGCTGTTTTTT

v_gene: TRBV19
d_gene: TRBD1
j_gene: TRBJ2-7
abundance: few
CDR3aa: CASSMTGVGYEQYF
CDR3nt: TGTGCCAGTAGTATGACAGGGGTGGGTTACGAGCAGTACTTC

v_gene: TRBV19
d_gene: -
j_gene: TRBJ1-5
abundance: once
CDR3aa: CASSTLADSNQPQHF
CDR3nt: TGTGCCAGTAGTACCTTGGCAGATAGCAATCAGCCCCAGCATTTT

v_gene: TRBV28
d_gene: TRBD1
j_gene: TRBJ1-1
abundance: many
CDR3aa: CASSWDRTDTEAFF
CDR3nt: TGTGCCAGCAGTTGGGACAGGACGGACACTGAAGCTTTCTTT

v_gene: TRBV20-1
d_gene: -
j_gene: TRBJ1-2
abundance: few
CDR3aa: CSAKQTQGGYTF
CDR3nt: TGCAGTGCTAAACAGACCCAGGGAGGCTACACCTTC

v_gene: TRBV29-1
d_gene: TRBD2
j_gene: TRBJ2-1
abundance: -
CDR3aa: CSVELSSGYNEQFF
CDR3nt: TGCAGCGTTGAACTGTCTAGCGGGTACAATGAGCAGTTCTTC

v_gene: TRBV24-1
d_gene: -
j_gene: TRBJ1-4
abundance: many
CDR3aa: CATSERRGQNEKLFF
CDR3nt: TGTGCCACCAGTGAGAGAAGGGGACAAAATGAAAAACTGTTTTTT

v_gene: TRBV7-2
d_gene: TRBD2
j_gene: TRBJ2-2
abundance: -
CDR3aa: CASISPGLAGGFGELFF
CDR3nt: TGTGCCAGCATCTCCCCGGGACTAGCGGGAGGGTTCGGGGAGCTGTTTTTT

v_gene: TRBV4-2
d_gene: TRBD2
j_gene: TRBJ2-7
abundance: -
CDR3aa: CASSQGTSESYEQYF
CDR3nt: TGTGCCAGCAGCCAGGGGACTAGCGAATCCTACGAGCAGTACTTC

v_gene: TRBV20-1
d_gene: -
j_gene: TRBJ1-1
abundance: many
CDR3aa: CSARDYRVDTEAFF
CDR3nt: TGCAGTGCTAGAGATTACAGGGTGGACACTGAAGCTTTCTTT

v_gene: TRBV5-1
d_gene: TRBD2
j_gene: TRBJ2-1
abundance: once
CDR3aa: CASTPETSVPNEQFF
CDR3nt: TGCGCCAGCACCCCCGAGACTAGCGTCCCCAATGAGCAGTTCTTC

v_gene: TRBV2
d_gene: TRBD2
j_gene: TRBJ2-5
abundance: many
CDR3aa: CASRGSGRAQTQYF
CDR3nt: TGTGCCAGCAGGGGTAGCGGGAGGGCCCAGACCCAGTACTTC

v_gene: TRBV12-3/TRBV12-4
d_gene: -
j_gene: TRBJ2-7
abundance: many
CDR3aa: CASSWTGPYEQYF
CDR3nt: TGTGCCAGCAGCTGGACGGGGCCCTACGAGCAGTACTTC

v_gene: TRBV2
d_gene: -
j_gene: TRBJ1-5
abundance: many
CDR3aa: CASSESNQPQHF
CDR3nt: TGTGCCAGCAGTGAATCTAATCAGCCCCAGCATTTT

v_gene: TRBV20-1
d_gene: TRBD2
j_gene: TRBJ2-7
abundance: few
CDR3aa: CSASQGGTSGISSYEQYF
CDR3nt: TGCAGTGCTAGCCAAGGCGGGACTAGCGGGATTAGCTCCTACGAGCAGTACTTC

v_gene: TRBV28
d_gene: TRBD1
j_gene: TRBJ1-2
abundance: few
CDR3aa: CASSLGTGGIGYGYTF
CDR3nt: TGTGCCAGCAGTTTGGGGACAGGGGGCATCGGCTATGGCTACACCTTC

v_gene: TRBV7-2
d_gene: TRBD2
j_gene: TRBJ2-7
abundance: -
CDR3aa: CASSYTPRGGYEQYF
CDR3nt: TGTGCCAGCAGCTATACTCCTCGCGGGGGCTACGAGCAGTACTTC

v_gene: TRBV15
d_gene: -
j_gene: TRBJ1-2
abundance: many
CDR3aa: CATSRDRAVNYGYTF
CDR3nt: TGTGCCACCAGCAGAGACAGGGCCGTAAACTATGGCTACACCTTC

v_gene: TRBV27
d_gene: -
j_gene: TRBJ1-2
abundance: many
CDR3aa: CASSVSRQTNYGYTF
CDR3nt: TGTGCCAGCAGTGTCTCTCGGCAGACTAACTATGGCTACACCTTC

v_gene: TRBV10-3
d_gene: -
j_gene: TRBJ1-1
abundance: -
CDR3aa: CAIRDPGRETEAFF
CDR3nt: TGTGCCATCAGGGACCCGGGACGGGAAACTGAAGCTTTCTTT

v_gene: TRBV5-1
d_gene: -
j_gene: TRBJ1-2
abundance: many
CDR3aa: CASSLELRGGYGYTF
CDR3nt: TGCGCCAGCAGCTTGGAACTCAGGGGCGGCTATGGCTACACCTTC

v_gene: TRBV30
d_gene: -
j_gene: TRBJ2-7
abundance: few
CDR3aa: CAWSGQRPPYEQYF
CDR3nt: TGTGCCTGGAGTGGGCAGAGACCCCCCTACGAGCAGTACTTC

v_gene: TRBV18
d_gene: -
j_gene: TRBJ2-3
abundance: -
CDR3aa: CASSPMGALGDTQYF
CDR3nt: TGTGCCAGCTCACCAATGGGAGCCCTGGGAGATACGCAGTATTTT

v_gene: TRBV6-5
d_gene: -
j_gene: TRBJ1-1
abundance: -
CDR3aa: CASSYAGGPGDTEAFF
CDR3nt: TGTGCCAGCAGTTACGCGGGGGGGCCGGGGGACACTGAAGCTTTCTTT

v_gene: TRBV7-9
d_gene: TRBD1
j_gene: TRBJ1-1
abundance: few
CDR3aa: CASSLRQGAKAAEAFF
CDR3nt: TGTGCCAGCAGCCTGAGACAGGGGGCGAAGGCGGCTGAAGCTTTCTTT

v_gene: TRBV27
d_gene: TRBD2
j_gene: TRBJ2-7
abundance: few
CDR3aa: CASSKDKTSGPYEQYF
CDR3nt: TGTGCCAGCAGTAAAGACAAGACTAGCGGTCCCTACGAGCAGTACTTC

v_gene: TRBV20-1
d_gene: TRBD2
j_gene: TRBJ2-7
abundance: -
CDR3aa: CSARDNSGIYEQYF
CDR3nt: TGCAGTGCTAGAGACAACAGCGGGATCTACGAGCAGTACTTC

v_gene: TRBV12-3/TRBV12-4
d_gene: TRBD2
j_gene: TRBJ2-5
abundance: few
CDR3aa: CASKIGLAGGETQYF
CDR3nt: TGTGCCAGCAAGATAGGACTAGCGGGAGGCGAGACCCAGTACTTC

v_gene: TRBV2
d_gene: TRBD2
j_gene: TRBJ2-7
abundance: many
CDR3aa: CASSEGLAGEEQYF
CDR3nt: TGTGCCAGCAGTGAAGGGTTAGCGGGAGAGGAGCAGTACTTC

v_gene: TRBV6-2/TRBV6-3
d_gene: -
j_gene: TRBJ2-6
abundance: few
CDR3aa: CASTTEFSGANVLTF
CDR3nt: TGTGCCAGCACCACAGAGTTCTCTGGGGCCAACGTCCTGACTTTC

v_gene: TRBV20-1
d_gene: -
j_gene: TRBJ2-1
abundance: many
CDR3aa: CSARDPRNEQFF
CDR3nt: TGCAGTGCTAGAGACCCACGTAATGAGCAGTTCTTC

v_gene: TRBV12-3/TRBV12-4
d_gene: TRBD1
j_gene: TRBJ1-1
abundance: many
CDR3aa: CASSPLTGVGTEAFF
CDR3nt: TGTGCCAGCAGTCCACTGACAGGGGTTGGCACTGAAGCTTTCTTT

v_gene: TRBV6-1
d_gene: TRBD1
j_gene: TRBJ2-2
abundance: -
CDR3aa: CAISERTGGTGELFF
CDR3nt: TGTGCCATCAGTGAAAGGACAGGAGGCACCGGGGAGCTGTTTTTT